Following are 14 T cell receptor beta chains from one sample sequenced in a study of OX40 agonist ivuxolimab in advanced cancers. Here immunoSEQ multiplex PCR was the method, and the copy in TCRdb shows in-frame clones only, minus some. The sample yields tens of thousands of clones, under 80% seen once. Sequencing was performed on CD4+ or CD8+ T cells sorted from blood, taken in a trial of the OX40 agonist ivuxolimab. These receptor sequences come from an adult with an advanced solid tumor such as melanoma, head and neck, liver or kidney cancer.

The V call is TRBV4-1, the J call TRBJ1-2, with D possibly TRBD1 on 5 matching bases. The germline V gene encodes CDR1 MGHRA and CDR2 YSYEKL. V dropped 4 bases and J dropped 7 bases, with 16 bases sitting between them. This CDR3 contains 14 residues. This CDR3 reads CASSPSQGISGYTF. The DNA for the CDR3 is TGCGCCAGCAGCCCTAGTCAGGGTATATCTGGCTACACCTTC.

This sequence joins TRBV13 and TRBJ1-2; D is uncertain. Germline CDR1 and CDR2: PRHDT and FYEKMQ (reference sequence). Trimming stripped 2 bases from V and 2 bases from J, with 6 bases between. CDR3 length: 13 residues. The DNA for the CDR3 is TGTGCCAGCAGCTTAAGGAGGAACTATGGCTACACCTTC. It translates to CASSLRRNYGYTF.

This chain joins TRBV5-1 and TRBJ2-7; 7 bases are a match to TRBD1. V shed 4 bases, J shed 6 bases, and the junction held 7 bases outside the gene matches. CDR1 and CDR2 from the germline V gene are SGHRS and YFSETQ. The CDR3 has 13 amino acids. In DNA, the CDR3 is TGCGCCAGCAGCCGTGACAGGGAAAGCGAGCAGTACTTC. Its protein is CASSRDRESEQYF.

The V gene is TRBV5-1, the J gene TRBJ1-1; TRBD1 is a possible D gene (6 bases). V was shortened by 2 bases and J by 1 base, with 12 bases between the two germline ends. Germline V CDR1 and CDR2: SGHRS, YFSETQ. There are 15 residues in the CDR3. In nucleotides, the CDR3 is TGCGCCAGCAGCTTCCAAGGGGGGGAGAACACTGAAGCTTTCTTT. It encodes CASSFQGGENTEAFF.

The rearrangement uses TRBV28 and TRBJ2-2; D is perhaps TRBD1 (6 bases). Germline V gene lookup returns CDR1 MDHEN and CDR2 SYDVKM. V gave up 0 bases and J gave up 6 bases, with 11 bases separating them. The CDR3 spans 15 residues. The CDR3: CASSLWDRGAGELFF. Written as DNA, the CDR3 is TGTGCCAGCAGTTTATGGGACAGAGGGGCCGGGGAGCTGTTTTTT.

V usage is TRBV25-1 and J usage is TRBJ1-2; D ambiguous. From germline, CDR1 is MGHDK and CDR2 SYGVNS. V was trimmed by 5 bases and J by 6 bases, leaving 19 bases between them. The CDR3 extends over 15 amino acids. CDR3 bases: TGTGCCAGCAGTACCAGAGGCCGGGGAATCGATGGCTACACCTTC. The encoded protein is CASSTRGRGIDGYTF.

J is TRBJ2-7 and V is TRBV7-2; 10 positions agree with TRBD2. This CDR3 is 16 amino acids long. V trimming: 3 bases; J trimming: 1 base; junction bases outside the gene matches: 6. Germline values: CDR1 SGHTA, CDR2 FQGNSA. CDR3 loop: CASSFLGLAKSYEQYF. DNA for the CDR3: TGTGCCAGCAGCTTCCTGGGACTAGCGAAATCCTACGAGCAGTACTTC.

The chain couples TRBV28 to TRBJ2-1; tentatively, D is TRBD1 (5 bases). The CDR3 is 13 amino acids. Germline-derived CDR1 and CDR2 are MDHEN and SYDVKM. V lost 4 bases and J 4 bases, leaving 8 bases between the germline ends. In DNA, the CDR3 is TGTGCCAGCAGTTATGACAGTTACAATGAGCAGTTCTTC. Residues: CASSYDSYNEQFF.

V is TRBV6-6 and J is TRBJ2-2; 9 positions match TRBD1. This CDR3 has 14 amino acids. CDR1 MNHNY and CDR2 SVGAGI come from the germline V gene (reference sequence). V was pared by 6 bases and J by 7 bases, with 6 bases of the junction left unmatched. CDR3 amino acids: CASREYRGHGELFF. As DNA, the CDR3 is TGTGCCAGCAGGGAGTACAGGGGGCACGGGGAGCTGTTTTTT.

The J gene is TRBJ2-5, the V gene TRBV6-5; no reliable D call. The CDR3 runs 14 residues. The V gene lost 6 bases and the J gene lost 0 bases, with 11 bases spanning the gap. Germline assignment: CDR1 MNHEY and CDR2 SVGAGI. This CDR3 reads CASRTQANQETQYF. In nucleotides, the CDR3 is TGTGCCAGCAGGACTCAGGCTAACCAAGAGACCCAGTACTTC.

This chain uses TRBV4-1 with TRBJ1-2, with TRBD1 as a possible D gene (5 bases). The CDR3 loop spans 16 amino acids. The germline CDR1 and CDR2 sequences are MGHRA and YSYEKL. Deletions cut 4 bases from V and 4 bases from J, with 19 bases between. The CDR3 DNA is TGCGCCAGCAGCCGGAACCGGGACTCACCCCTCTATGGCTACACCTTC. Protein: CASSRNRDSPLYGYTF.

V gene TRBV10-1 combines with J gene TRBJ2-1; 9 bases agree with TRBD2. This CDR3 is built from 15 residues. The V gene end was trimmed by 8 bases and the J gene end by 8 bases; junction bases not matched to a gene: 13. Germline lookup yields CDR1 WNHNN and CDR2 SYGVQD (reference sequence). In DNA, the CDR3 is TGCGCCAGCGGGACCGGGACTAGCTTTAGGGATGAGCAGTTCTTC. As protein: CASGTGTSFRDEQFF.

V gene TRBV2 combines with J gene TRBJ1-1; D is ambiguous. The CDR3 spans 15 residues. CDR1 and CDR2 (germline): SNHLY, FYNNEI. Trimming shortened V by 0 bases and J by 11 bases, and 19 bases separated the two germline ends. The CDR3 protein is CASSEASLQPQRAFF. The CDR3 bases are TGTGCCAGCAGTGAAGCGAGCCTTCAGCCCCAGAGGGCTTTCTTT.

This clone showed up just once. The gene calls are TRBV6-6 and TRBJ1-2; 7 bases align to TRBD1. V lost 6 bases, J lost 3 bases, and 10 bases stayed unmatched. CDR1 and CDR2 from the germline V gene are MNHNY and SVGAGI (reference sequence). The CDR3 runs to 15 residues. The CDR3 DNA follows: TGTGCCAGCAGCCAGACAGGGTTGGGAGACTATGGCTACACCTTC. It translates to CASSQTGLGDYGYTF.